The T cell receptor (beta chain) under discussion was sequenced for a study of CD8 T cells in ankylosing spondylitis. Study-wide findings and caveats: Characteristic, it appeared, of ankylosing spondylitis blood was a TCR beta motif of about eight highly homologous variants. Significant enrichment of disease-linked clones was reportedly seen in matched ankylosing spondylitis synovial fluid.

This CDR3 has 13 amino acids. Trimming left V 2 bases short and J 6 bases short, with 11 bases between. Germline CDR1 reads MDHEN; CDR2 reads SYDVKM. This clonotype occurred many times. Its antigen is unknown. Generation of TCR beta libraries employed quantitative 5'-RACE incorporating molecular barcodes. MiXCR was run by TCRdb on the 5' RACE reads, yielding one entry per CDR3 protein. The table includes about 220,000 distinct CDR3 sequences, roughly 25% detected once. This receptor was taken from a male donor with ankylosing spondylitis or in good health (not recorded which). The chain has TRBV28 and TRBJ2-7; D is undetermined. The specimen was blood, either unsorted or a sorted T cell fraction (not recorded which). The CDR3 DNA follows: TGTGCCAGCAGTTTACGGGTTTCCGGCGAGCAGTACTTC. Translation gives CASSLRVSGEQYF.